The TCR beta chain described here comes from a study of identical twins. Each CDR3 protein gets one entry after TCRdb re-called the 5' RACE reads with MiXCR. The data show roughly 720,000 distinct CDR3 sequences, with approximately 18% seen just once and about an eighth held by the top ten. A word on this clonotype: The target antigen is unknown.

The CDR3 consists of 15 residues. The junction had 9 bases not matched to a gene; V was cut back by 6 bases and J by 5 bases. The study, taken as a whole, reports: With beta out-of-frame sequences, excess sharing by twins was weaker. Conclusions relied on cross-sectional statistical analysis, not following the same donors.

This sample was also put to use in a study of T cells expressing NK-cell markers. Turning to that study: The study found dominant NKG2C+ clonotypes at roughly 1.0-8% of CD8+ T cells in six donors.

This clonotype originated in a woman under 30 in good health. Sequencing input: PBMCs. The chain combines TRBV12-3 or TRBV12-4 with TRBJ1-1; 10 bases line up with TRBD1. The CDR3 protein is CASSPTGGGGTEAFF. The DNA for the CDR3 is TGTGCCAGCAGCCCGACAGGGGGCGGAGGTACTGAAGCTTTCTTT.